The 31 T cell receptor beta chains in this list originate from one sample, sequenced in a study of Graves' ophthalmopathy and Graves' hyperthyroidism. For repertoire sequencing, the TCR beta CDR3 regions were amplified from RNA transcripts. The first-round RT-PCR employed HTBI primers together with the Qiagen OneStep RT-PCR kit. A multiplex PCR was then performed as the second round. TCRdb analysed the multiplex PCR reads with MiXCR anew, one entry per CDR3 protein. This sample has under 250,000 distinct CDR3 sequences, with about 32% found just once. Sequencing used peripheral blood. These receptor sequences come from a man over 45 with Graves' ophthalmopathy.

This clonotype was detected ten times or more. V and J are TRBV6-2 or TRBV6-3 and TRBJ2-7, with TRBD1 as a possible D gene (5 bases). The length of the CDR3 is 13 residues. V dropped 5 bases and J dropped 2 bases, with 10 bases sitting between them. Germline CDR1 reads MNHEY; CDR2 reads SVGEGT. Written as DNA, the CDR3 is TGTGCCAGCAGTACCGACAGCGCCTACGAGCAGTACTTC. Encoded protein: CASSTDSAYEQYF.

This clonotype was counted many times. The gene calls are TRBV28 and TRBJ2-5; TRBD2 is a possible D gene (5 bases). V lost 2 bases and J lost 0, with 16 bases in between. The CDR3 has 17 amino acids. CDR1 is MDHEN and CDR2 is SYDVKM in the germline V gene. The chain's CDR3 is CASSLNRLAGYQETQYF. The CDR3 coding sequence is TGTGCCAGCAGTTTAAATAGGCTAGCCGGGTACCAAGAGACCCAGTACTTC.

This clonotype came up many times. This chain uses TRBV6-5 with TRBJ1-2, with a weak D call TRBD1 (5 bases). Trimming left V 2 bases short and J 6 bases short, with 13 bases between. Germline V gene data show CDR1 as MNHEY and CDR2 as SVGAGI. CDR3 length: 14 residues. The CDR3: CASSYLAGSNGYTF. Written as DNA, the CDR3 is TGTGCCAGCAGTTACCTAGCAGGGTCAAATGGCTACACCTTC.

There are many counts of this clonotype. At one end the junction does not follow the germline gene, possibly because of a read error. CDR3 DNA sequence: TGTGCCAGCAGCTTAGGGGTCAGCAATCAGCCCCAGCATTTT. Protein: CASSLGVSNQPQHF. The rearrangement joins TRBV12-3 or TRBV12-4 to TRBJ1-5, with a tentative D call TRBD1 (5 bases). The CDR3 sequence is 14 residues long.

CDR3 in DNA: TGTGCCAGCAGCCTACAGGAATCTAATTCACCCCTCCACTTT. It translates to CASSLQESNSPLHF. This sequence joins TRBV7-8 and TRBJ1-6, with D possibly matching TRBD1 (5 bases). The V gene lost 5 bases and the J gene lost 6 bases, with 11 bases spanning the gap. This CDR3 contains 14 residues. Germline V CDR1 and CDR2: SGHVS, FQNEAQ.

This clonotype has ten or more counts. The chain links TRBV12-3 or TRBV12-4 to TRBJ2-2; D remains ambiguous. Trimming removed 3 bases at V and 8 bases at J, with 7 bases between. CDR3 length: 12 amino acids. The CDR3: CASSFLSGELFF. The DNA of the CDR3 is TGTGCCAGCAGTTTTCTCAGTGGGGAGCTGTTTTTT.

This clonotype was counted at least ten times. The chain combines TRBV6-5 with TRBJ1-2; D remains ambiguous. V was clipped by 2 bases and J by 2 bases, with 6 bases between them. Germline V CDR1 and CDR2: MNHEY, SVGAGI. This CDR3 is 13 amino acids long. The CDR3 DNA sequence: TGTGCCAGCAGTTACCGCATAAACTATGGCTACACCTTC. This codes for CASSYRINYGYTF.

This clonotype was picked up many times. The chain links TRBV7-9 to TRBJ1-2; D is unresolved. Germline assignment: CDR1 SEHNR and CDR2 FQNEAQ (reference sequence). The CDR3 extends over 13 amino acids. V was shortened by 5 bases and J by 8 bases, with 15 bases between the two germline ends. The CDR3 loop is CASSQSPGRGYTF. As DNA, the CDR3 is TGTGCCAGCAGCCAGTCCCCGGGCCGGGGCTACACCTTC.

This clonotype was recorded many times. The V call is TRBV6-2 or TRBV6-3, the J call TRBJ1-5; the match to TRBD1 covers 7 bases. The V and J ends lost 5 bases and 4 bases, in that order; junction bases with no gene match: 5. Germline CDR1 is MNHEY and CDR2 is SVGEGT. The CDR3 loop spans 14 amino acids. The CDR3 nucleotides are TGTGCCAGCAGTACTGGACAGGAAAATCAGCCCCAGCATTTT. It yields the protein CASSTGQENQPQHF.

This clonotype was seen many times. This chain uses TRBV29-1 with TRBJ2-7; no definite D call. Per the germline V gene, CDR1 is SQVTM and CDR2 is ANQGSEA. The CDR3 is 12 amino acids. V was clipped by 1 base and J by 5 bases, with 9 bases between them. The CDR3 bases are TGCAGCGTTGAAGTTGAGACGGACGAGCAGTACTTC. Its protein product is CSVEVETDEQYF.

The gene calls are TRBV6-2 or TRBV6-3 and TRBJ2-5; D call uncertain. The CDR3 loop spans 15 amino acids. CDR1 MNHEY and CDR2 SVGEGT come from the germline V gene. The germline V and J ends were trimmed by 2 bases and 4 bases, with 14 bases remaining between them. The CDR3 reads CASSYGRSWVETQYF. The CDR3 bases are TGTGCCAGCAGTTACGGAAGGAGTTGGGTAGAGACCCAGTACTTC.

This clonotype was counted ten times or more. The chain couples TRBV9 to TRBJ2-7; D uncertain. V was cut by 0 bases and J by 6 bases, with 10 bases left in between. Germline CDR1 is SGDLS and CDR2 is YYNGEE. This CDR3 has 13 residues. The CDR3: CASSVESHSEQYF. In DNA form, the CDR3 reads TGTGCCAGCAGCGTAGAGAGTCACTCCGAGCAGTACTTC.

Ten or more counts support this clonotype. The genes are TRBV7-8 and TRBJ1-2; the match to TRBD1 covers 8 bases. Germline V lookup: CDR1 SGHVS, CDR2 FQNEAQ. CDR3 size: 15 residues. Losses at the gene ends were 2 bases for V and 7 bases for J; bases not matched to a gene: 9. The CDR3 region has the DNA TGTGCCAGCAGCTTAAGAGCAGGGGGCGTTTCTGGCTACACCTTC. Translating gives CASSLRAGGVSGYTF.

J is TRBJ1-1 and V is TRBV29-1; 10 bases align to TRBD1. J was trimmed by 0 bases and V by 7 bases; bases with no gene match: 2. This CDR3 comprises 13 residues. Germline assignment: CDR1 SQVTM and CDR2 ANQGSEA. DNA for the CDR3: TGCAGCGGGGACAGGGGCCTGAACACTGAAGCTTTCTTT. Translated: CSGDRGLNTEAFF.

At least ten counts were recorded for this clonotype. V is TRBV24-1 and J is TRBJ2-3; D might be TRBD1 (7 bases). V was cut by 4 bases and J by 4 bases, with 17 bases left in between. Germline CDR1 is KGHDR and CDR2 is SFDVKD. This CDR3 contains 16 residues. The CDR3 sequence is CATSDPEGQKADTQYF. The CDR3 bases are TGTGCCACCAGTGACCCGGAGGGACAGAAGGCAGATACGCAGTATTTT.

This clonotype was seen only a few times. This chain connects TRBV12-3 or TRBV12-4 to TRBJ1-1; possibly TRBD1 for D (5 bases). V lost 8 bases, J lost 10 bases, and 14 bases lay in between. The CDR3 length is 11 residues. The DNA of the CDR3 is TGTGCCAGCCTCTGGGGCTACACAGCTTTCTTT. It translates to CASLWGYTAFF.

This clonotype was counted ten times or more. The V and J genes are TRBV20-1 and TRBJ2-7; the match to TRBD2 covers 11 bases. This CDR3 has 14 amino acids. The V gene end was trimmed by 6 bases and the J gene end by 4 bases; junction bases not matched to a gene: 8. Germline V lookup: CDR1 DFQATT, CDR2 SNEGSKA (reference sequence). The CDR3, as DNA: TGCAGTGCCGAGGGGACTAGCGGTCGTTACGAGCAGTACTTC. Protein product: CSAEGTSGRYEQYF.

This clonotype was counted at least ten times. At one end the junction does not follow the germline gene, possibly because of a read error. CDR3 amino acids: CASSLTGAYEQYF. In DNA, the CDR3 is TGTGCCAGCAGCTTGACCGGGGCCTACGAGCAGTACTTC. The chain uses TRBV5-1 and TRBJ2-7; TRBD2 might be the D (5 bases). Looked up from germline, CDR1 is SGHRS and CDR2 is YFSETQ. The CDR3 extends over 13 amino acids.

The chain employs TRBV20-1 and TRBJ2-7; 7 bases map to TRBD1. CDR3 length equals 12 residues. After removal of 6 bases from V and 4 bases from J, the junction contained 6 bases not matched to a gene. From germline, CDR1 is DFQATT and CDR2 SNEGSKA (reference sequence). In DNA form, the CDR3 reads TGCAGTGCCGACAGGGTAGGGTACGAGCAGTACTTC. Encoded protein: CSADRVGYEQYF.

Ten or more counts support this clonotype. The rearrangement links TRBV27 to TRBJ1-2; 8 bases fit TRBD1. This CDR3 is 13 amino acids long. Per germline, CDR1 MNHEY and CDR2 SMNVEV (reference sequence). Germline trimming cut 5 bases from V and 6 bases from J; bases unmatched to any gene: 5. CDR3 in DNA: TGTGCCAGCAGTCCCTGGACAGGGAATGGCTACACCTTC. Its protein is CASSPWTGNGYTF.

This clonotype was counted ten times or more. The rearrangement links TRBV6-5 to TRBJ2-5; 9 positions agree with TRBD1. The germline V gene has CDR1 MNHEY and CDR2 SVGAGI. Losses at the gene ends were 7 bases for V and 2 bases for J; bases not matched to a gene: 8. This CDR3 region has 15 residues. CDR3 in DNA: TGTGCCAGCAAGGGGGACAGGGTGGGACAAGAGACCCAGTACTTC. Its translation is CASKGDRVGQETQYF.

This rearrangement joins TRBV28 to TRBJ2-7, with D possibly being TRBD2 (6 bases). V was cut by 5 bases and J by 0 bases, with 14 bases left in between. Germline V gives CDR1 MDHEN, CDR2 SYDVKM. This CDR3 region has 15 residues. This CDR3 is CASSRIGTVSYEQYF. CDR3 bases: TGTGCCAGCAGTCGAATCGGGACTGTCTCCTACGAGCAGTACTTC.

This clonotype was counted ten times or more. The rearrangement joins TRBV6-2 or TRBV6-3 to TRBJ2-7, with 8 bases identical to TRBD1. Trimming cost V 7 bases and J 0 bases; bases outside gene matches: 5. The CDR3 has 14 amino acids. Germline CDR1 reads MNHEY; CDR2 reads SVGEGT. The CDR3 bases are TGTGCCAGCACGGCAGGGGGCGGCTCCTACGAGCAGTACTTC. Protein product: CASTAGGGSYEQYF.

This clonotype showed up just a few times. In DNA, the CDR3 is TGTGCCAGCAGTCCCCGGGACAGGGAAGAGACCCAGTACTTC. It codes for CASSPRDREETQYF. J is TRBJ2-5 and V is TRBV28; 9 bases fit TRBD1. CDR3 length equals 14 residues. The trim removed 5 bases at V and 3 bases at J, leaving 4 bases unmatched. CDR1 and CDR2 (germline): MDHEN, SYDVKM.

This clonotype was detected ten times or more. The chain couples TRBV24-1 to TRBJ2-2; D gene uncertain. The V gene's germline CDR1 is KGHDR and CDR2 SFDVKD. The V end lost 1 base, the J end lost 4 bases, and 9 bases lay between the germline ends. This CDR3 comprises 15 residues. The CDR3 region is CATSDFGRSTGELFF. For the CDR3, the DNA is TGTGCCACCAGTGATTTCGGCAGGAGCACCGGGGAGCTGTTTTTT.

This clonotype has a count of ten or more. The chain combines TRBV4-1 with TRBJ1-2, with D perhaps TRBD1 (5 bases). Germline V gene data show CDR1 as MGHRA and CDR2 as YSYEKL. V lost 0 bases and J 8 bases, leaving 13 bases between the germline ends. The CDR3 has 14 residues. CDR3 nucleotide sequence: TGCGCCAGCAGCCAAGAGGGACGGTCCTGGGGCTACACCTTC. It specifies CASSQEGRSWGYTF.

This chain connects TRBV11-2 to TRBJ1-2, with D perhaps matching TRBD1 (5 bases). Germline V lookup: CDR1 SGHAT, CDR2 FQNNGV. The CDR3 contains 13 residues. V was pared by 6 bases and J by 0 bases, with 8 bases between. For the CDR3, the DNA is TGTGCCAGCAGGCCAGGGCCTAACTATGGCTACACCTTC. Residues: CASRPGPNYGYTF.

The chain is built from TRBV28 and TRBJ2-5; TRBD1 or TRBD2 may be the D gene (6 bases each). There are 15 residues in the CDR3. CDR1 and CDR2 (germline): MDHEN, SYDVKM. V was shortened by 2 bases and J by 8 bases, with 18 bases between the two germline ends. The CDR3 protein is CASSLRGAGLGTQYF. Here the CDR3 DNA reads TGTGCCAGCAGTTTAAGGGGGGCGGGACTTGGAACCCAGTACTTC.

This clonotype was observed many times. The chain recombines TRBV25-1 with TRBJ2-7; D is possibly TRBD1 or TRBD2 (5 bases each). The CDR3 runs 15 residues. Trimming took off 4 bases at V and 4 bases at J, with 17 bases between the two ends. Per germline, CDR1 MGHDK and CDR2 SYGVNS. The CDR3 bases are TGTGCCAGCAGTGTCGGGGCAGAGGGTATTTACGAGCAGTACTTC. Amino acid sequence: CASSVGAEGIYEQYF.

V usage is TRBV12-3 or TRBV12-4 and J usage is TRBJ1-6; the D gene is possibly TRBD1 (5 bases). The CDR3 runs 13 residues. Trimming removed 8 bases from V and 4 bases from J, with 9 bases in between. CDR3 amino acids: CASCGAYNSPLHF. CDR3 DNA sequence: TGTGCCAGCTGTGGGGCTTATAATTCACCCCTCCACTTT.

The chain combines TRBV18 with TRBJ2-7, with 7 bases that match TRBD1. The CDR3 runs 15 residues. Per germline, CDR1 KGHSH and CDR2 LQKENI. The ends lost 6 bases at V and 3 bases at J; junction bases unmatched: 11. CDR3 residues: CASSAGDSRYYEQYF. The CDR3 region has the DNA TGTGCCAGCTCTGCAGGGGACAGTAGATACTACGAGCAGTACTTC.